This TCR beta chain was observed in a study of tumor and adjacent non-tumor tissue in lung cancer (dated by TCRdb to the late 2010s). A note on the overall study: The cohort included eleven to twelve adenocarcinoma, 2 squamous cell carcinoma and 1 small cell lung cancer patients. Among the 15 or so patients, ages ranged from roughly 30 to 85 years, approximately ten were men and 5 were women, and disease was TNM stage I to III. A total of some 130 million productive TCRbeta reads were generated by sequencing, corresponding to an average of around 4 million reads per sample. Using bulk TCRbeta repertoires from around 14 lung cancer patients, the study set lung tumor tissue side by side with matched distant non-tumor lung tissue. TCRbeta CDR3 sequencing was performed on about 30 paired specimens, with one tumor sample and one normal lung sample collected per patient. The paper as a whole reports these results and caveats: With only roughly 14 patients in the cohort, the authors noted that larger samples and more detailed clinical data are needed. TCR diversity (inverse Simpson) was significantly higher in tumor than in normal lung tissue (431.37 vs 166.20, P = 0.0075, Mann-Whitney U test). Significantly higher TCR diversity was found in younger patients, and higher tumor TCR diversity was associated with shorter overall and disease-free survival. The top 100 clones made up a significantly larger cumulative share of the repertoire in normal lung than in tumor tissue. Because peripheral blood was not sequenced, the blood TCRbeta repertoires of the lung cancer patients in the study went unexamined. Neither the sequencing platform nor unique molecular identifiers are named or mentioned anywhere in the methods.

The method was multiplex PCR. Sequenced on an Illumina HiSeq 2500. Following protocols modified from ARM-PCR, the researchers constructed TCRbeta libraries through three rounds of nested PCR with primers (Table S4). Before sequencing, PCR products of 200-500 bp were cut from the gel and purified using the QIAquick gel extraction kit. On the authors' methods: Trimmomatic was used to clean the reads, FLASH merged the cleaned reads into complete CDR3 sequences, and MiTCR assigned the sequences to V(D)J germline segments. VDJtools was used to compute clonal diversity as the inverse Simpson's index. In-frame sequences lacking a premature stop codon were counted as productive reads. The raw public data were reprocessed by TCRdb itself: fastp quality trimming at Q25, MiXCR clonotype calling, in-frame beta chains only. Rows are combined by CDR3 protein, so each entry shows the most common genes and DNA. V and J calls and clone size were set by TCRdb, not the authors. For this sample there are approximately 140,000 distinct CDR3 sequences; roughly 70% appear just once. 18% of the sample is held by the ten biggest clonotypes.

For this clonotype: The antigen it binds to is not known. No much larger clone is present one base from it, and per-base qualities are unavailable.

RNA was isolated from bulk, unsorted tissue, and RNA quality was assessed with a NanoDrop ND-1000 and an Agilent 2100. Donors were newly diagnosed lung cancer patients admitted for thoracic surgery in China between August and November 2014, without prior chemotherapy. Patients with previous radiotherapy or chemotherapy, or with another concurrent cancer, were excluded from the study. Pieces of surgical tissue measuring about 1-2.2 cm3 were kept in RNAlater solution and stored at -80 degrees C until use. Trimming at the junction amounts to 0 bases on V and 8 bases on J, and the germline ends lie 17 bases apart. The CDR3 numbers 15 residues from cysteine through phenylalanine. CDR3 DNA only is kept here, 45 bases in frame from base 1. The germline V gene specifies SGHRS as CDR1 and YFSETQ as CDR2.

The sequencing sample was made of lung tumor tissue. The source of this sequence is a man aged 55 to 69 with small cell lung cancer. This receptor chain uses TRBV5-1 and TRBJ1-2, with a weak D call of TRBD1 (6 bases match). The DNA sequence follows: TGCGCCAGCAGCTTGGGTGGAGTCTGGACAGACGGCTACACCTTC. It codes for CASSLGGVWTDGYTF.